This record looks at one TCR beta chain sequence and its context. The data were obtained in a study of blood T cell repertoires in COVID-19. Whole-study context: The origin of the acute and convalescent COVID-19 samples was the United States, Italy and Spain. In each case, the material was cDNA or gDNA derived from T cells, B-cell-depleted T cells, or PBMCs.

Only in-frame clones appear in the TCRdb table, and some are missing; sequencing was by immunoSEQ multiplex PCR. The sample includes more than 130,000 clones, 70% to 85% seen only once; the top ten take 5.5% to 7%. Germline CDR1 reads SGHRS; CDR2 reads YFSETQ. The CDR3 is 15 amino acids. The trim removed 4 bases at V and 3 bases at J, leaving 2 bases unmatched. This receptor was obtained from a human donor in a cohort sampled during active COVID-19. The source material was peripheral blood. The chain combines TRBV5-1 with TRBJ2-1; 12 bases are a match to TRBD2. In DNA, the CDR3 is TGCGCCAGCAGCCTAGCGGGGGGGCGCTACAATGAGCAGTTCTTC. Translated: CASSLAGGRYNEQFF. The full variable domain, with the rest looked up from reference TRBV5-1 and TRBJ2-1, is KAGVTQTPRYLIKTRGQQVTLSCSPISGHRSVSWYQQTPGQGLQFLFEYFSETQRNKGNFPGRFSGRQFSNSRSEMNVSTLELGDSALYLCASSLAGGRYNEQFFGPGTRLTVL.